These T cell receptor beta chains were read from a single sample in a study of identical twins. TCRdb used MiXCR to reprocess the 5' RACE reads, holding one entry per CDR3 protein. In the table there are about 720,000 distinct CDR3 sequences, 15% to 20% of which are singletons. The sample was also linked to a second study, of T cells expressing NK-cell markers.

The sample comprised PBMCs. The receptors come from a woman aged 18-29 years in good health. Both conserved end residues are part of each CDR3. D genes are given only for firm matches. Clone size is shown for a subset of rows, as once, few, many or a class of expanded clone.

D	J	size	V	CDR3	DNA
-	TRBJ2-7	-	TRBV12-3/TRBV12-4	CASSPRRYGGYEQYF	TGTGCCAGCAGCCCCCGGAGGTACGGGGGTTACGAGCAGTACTTC
TRBD2	TRBJ2-1	few	TRBV20-1	CSANTLAGGYNEQFF	TGCAGTGCTAACACCTTAGCGGGGGGTTACAATGAGCAGTTCTTC
-	TRBJ2-1	many	TRBV24-1	CATSSGDSPYDEQFF	TGTGCCACCAGTAGCGGCGATTCACCATACGATGAGCAGTTCTTC
TRBD2	TRBJ2-1	-	TRBV3-1	CASSSGTRGFNEQFF	TGTGCCAGCTCATCCGGGACTAGAGGGTTCAATGAGCAGTTCTTC
TRBD2	TRBJ2-3	few	TRBV9	CASSGRGGLNTQYF	TGTGCCAGCAGCGGGCGGGGGGGCCTAAATACGCAGTATTTT
-	TRBJ2-1	-	TRBV20-1	CSTAGRSYNEQFF	TGCAGTACCGCAGGGCGCTCCTACAATGAGCAGTTCTTC
TRBD2	TRBJ2-1	few	TRBV4-1	CASSQPLAGQGNEQFF	TGCGCCAGCAGCCAGCCTTTAGCGGGGCAGGGCAATGAGCAGTTCTTC
TRBD2	TRBJ2-1	-	TRBV27	CASSLLGTSGQKDEQFF	TGTGCCAGCAGTTTATTGGGGACTAGCGGTCAAAAGGATGAGCAGTTCTTC
TRBD2	TRBJ2-3	few	TRBV5-1	CASSLIPTSRADTQYF	TGCGCCAGCAGCTTGATCCCGACTAGCCGCGCGGATACGCAGTATTTT
TRBD1	TRBJ1-2	few	TRBV6-5	CASSYSETGRVVGYTF	TGTGCCAGCAGTTACTCGGAGACAGGGCGGGTTGTAGGCTACACCTTC
-	TRBJ2-3	-	TRBV5-1	CASTEGGVRSTDTQYF	TGCGCCAGCACCGAGGGCGGCGTTAGGAGCACAGATACGCAGTATTTT
-	TRBJ1-2	few	TRBV20-1	CSARPPSNYGYTF	TGCAGTGCCCGACCCCCAAGCAACTATGGCTACACCTTC
-	TRBJ2-1	few	TRBV4-2	CASSQEGSRREQFF	TGTGCCAGCAGCCAAGAAGGGTCCAGGCGTGAGCAGTTCTTC
TRBD2	TRBJ2-2	-	TRBV7-2	CASSSLAGGATGELFF	TGTGCCAGCAGCTCCCTAGCGGGGGGGGCAACCGGGGAGCTGTTTTTT
-	TRBJ1-4	-	TRBV7-2	CASSFLLVGEKLFF	TGTGCCAGCAGCTTTCTCCTCGTGGGTGAAAAACTGTTTTTT
-	TRBJ2-3	-	TRBV20-1	CSASGHTTDTQYF	TGCAGTGCGTCGGGACACACAACAGATACGCAGTATTTT
-	TRBJ2-7	many	TRBV14	CASSGGVYEQYF	TGTGCCAGCAGCGGGGGAGTCTACGAGCAGTACTTC
TRBD2	TRBJ2-7	-	TRBV5-1	CASSLGSGASEQYF	TGCGCCAGCAGCTTGGGAAGCGGGGCGAGCGAGCAGTACTTC
TRBD2	TRBJ2-1	few	TRBV12-3/TRBV12-4	CASSFRLARNEQFF	TGTGCCAGCAGTTTTAGACTAGCTCGGAATGAGCAGTTCTTC
-	TRBJ2-7	many	TRBV12-3/TRBV12-4	CASSLTENYEQYF	TGTGCCAGCAGTCTGACAGAAAACTACGAGCAGTACTTC
-	TRBJ2-5	few	TRBV12-3/TRBV12-4	CASSLGGRGTQYF	TGTGCCAGCAGTTTAGGGGGCCGGGGGACCCAGTACTTC
-	TRBJ2-3	few	TRBV5-1	CASSLTRVLTDTQYF	TGCGCCAGCAGCTTGACCCGGGTCCTCACAGATACGCAGTATTTT
-	TRBJ1-5	-	TRBV20-1	CSAREGQAVQPQHF	TGCAGTGCAAGAGAGGGGCAGGCTGTTCAGCCCCAGCATTTT
-	TRBJ2-3	-	TRBV7-8	CASSFHSLDTQYF	TGTGCCAGCAGTTTTCACAGCTTAGATACGCAGTATTTT
-	TRBJ2-2	few	TRBV2	CASRDSRDTGELFF	TGTGCCAGCAGGGACTCCAGGGACACCGGGGAGCTGTTTTTT
-	TRBJ1-2	-	TRBV18	CASSQMTDNYGYTF	TGTGCCAGCTCACAGATGACAGATAACTATGGCTACACCTTC
-	TRBJ2-7	many	TRBV20-1	CSAREADSNYEQYF	TGCAGTGCTAGAGAAGCAGACAGTAACTACGAGCAGTACTTC
TRBD1	TRBJ2-5	few	TRBV12-3/TRBV12-4	CASSAPGTALETQYF	TGTGCCAGCAGTGCCCCCGGGACAGCCTTGGAGACCCAGTACTTC
-	TRBJ2-3	-	TRBV6-5	CASSYSRLLADTQYF	TGTGCCAGCAGTTACTCTCGGCTCCTGGCAGATACGCAGTATTTT
TRBD2	TRBJ2-1	few	TRBV2	CASGEGTSSNEQFF	TGTGCCAGCGGCGAAGGGACTAGCAGCAATGAGCAGTTCTTC
-	TRBJ2-7	-	TRBV9	CASSAGPTKDPYEQYF	TGTGCCAGCAGCGCCGGACCGACCAAAGATCCCTACGAGCAGTACTTC
TRBD1	TRBJ1-2	-	TRBV20-1	CSATPGQGATYGYTF	TGCAGTGCTACCCCGGGACAGGGGGCGACCTATGGCTACACCTTC
-	TRBJ1-2	-	TRBV13	CASSLEGFRGYTF	TGTGCCAGCAGCTTAGAGGGTTTTCGAGGCTACACCTTC
TRBD1	TRBJ1-2	few	TRBV6-5	CASSYITGGSRYTF	TGTGCCAGCAGTTACATTACAGGGGGCTCGCGCTACACCTTC
TRBD1	TRBJ1-2	-	TRBV5-1	CASSWGQGVDYTF	TGCGCCAGCAGCTGGGGACAGGGGGTTGACTACACCTTC
TRBD2	TRBJ2-1	few	TRBV10-2	CASRLTGTSSSEQFF	TGCGCCAGCAGGCTAACCGGGACTAGCTCGAGTGAGCAGTTCTTC
-	TRBJ1-1	-	TRBV20-1	CSAREQGRHSEAFF	TGCAGTGCTAGAGAACAGGGCCGACACTCTGAAGCTTTCTTT
TRBD2	TRBJ2-7	-	TRBV5-6	CASKILGAGSYEQYF	TGTGCCAGCAAAATTCTGGGAGCGGGGAGCTACGAGCAGTACTTC
-	TRBJ2-7	few	TRBV5-1	CASSSAAVYEQYF	TGCGCCAGCAGCTCAGCGGCCGTATACGAGCAGTACTTC
-	TRBJ1-1	many	TRBV7-3	CASSLMAGTTEAFF	TGTGCCAGCAGCTTAATGGCAGGGACCACTGAAGCTTTCTTT
-	TRBJ2-7	few	TRBV9	CASNRDAASYEQYF	TGTGCCAGCAACCGGGACGCCGCCTCCTACGAGCAGTACTTC
-	TRBJ1-2	-	TRBV19	CASSIRSYGYTF	TGTGCCAGTAGTATCAGGTCCTATGGCTACACCTTC
-	TRBJ2-1	few	TRBV6-2/TRBV6-3	CASKSANEQFF	TGTGCCAGCAAGAGCGCCAATGAGCAGTTCTTC
-	TRBJ2-3	-	TRBV7-9	CASSQIYRDTQYF	TGTGCCAGCAGCCAAATCTACCGAGATACGCAGTATTTT
TRBD1	TRBJ1-4	-	TRBV20-1	CSAVGTGREKLFF	TGCAGTGCTGTCGGGACAGGGCGTGAAAAACTGTTTTTT
-	TRBJ1-1	-	TRBV2	CASRLRGATNTEAFF	TGTGCCAGCAGGCTTAGAGGGGCCACGAACACTGAAGCTTTCTTT
TRBD1	TRBJ2-7	many	TRBV6-1	CASRLGQPTEQYF	TGTGCCAGCAGGCTGGGACAGCCTACCGAGCAGTACTTC
-	TRBJ2-2	few	TRBV5-1	CASSLARGTNTGELFF	TGCGCCAGCAGCTTGGCCCGGGGGACGAACACCGGGGAGCTGTTTTTT